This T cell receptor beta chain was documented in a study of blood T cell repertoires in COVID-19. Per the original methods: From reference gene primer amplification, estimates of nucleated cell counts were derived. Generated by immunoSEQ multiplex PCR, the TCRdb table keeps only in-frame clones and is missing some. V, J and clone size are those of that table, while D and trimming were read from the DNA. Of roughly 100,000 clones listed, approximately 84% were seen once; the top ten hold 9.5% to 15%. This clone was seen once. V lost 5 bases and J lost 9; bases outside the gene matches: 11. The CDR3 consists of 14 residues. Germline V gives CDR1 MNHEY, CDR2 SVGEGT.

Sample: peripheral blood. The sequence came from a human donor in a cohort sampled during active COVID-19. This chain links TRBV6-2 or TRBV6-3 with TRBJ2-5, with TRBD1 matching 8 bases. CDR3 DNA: TGTGCCAGCAGTCAGGGGACAGGCGGCAGGGCCCAGTACTTC. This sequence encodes CASSQGTGGRAQYF.